The present T cell receptor beta chain was sequenced within a study of T cells in Graves' hyperthyroidism and ophthalmopathy. Study background: Before any treatment, at initial diagnosis, peripheral blood was collected.

This CDR3 has 14 residues. Between the trimmed V and J ends, which lost 6 bases and 3 bases, there was a span of 14 bases. Germline CDR1 and CDR2: MGHDK and SYGVNS. It was RNA transcripts that yielded the amplified TCR beta CDR3 regions. In the first-round RT-PCR of the TCR CDR3, the HTBI primer set was used. TCRdb itself ran the multiplex PCR reads through MiXCR, one entry per CDR3 protein. This table has roughly 200,000 distinct CDR3 sequences, around a sixth appearing once. These patients, aged 18 to 65, had recently diagnosed hyperthyroidism lasting under 2 months. Findings of the study overall: In the blood, most expanded thyroid clonotypes above 0.001 appeared as well.

In the case of this clonotype: The antigen is undetermined.

Input material: blood. This TCR derives from a woman between 50 and 59 years old with Graves' hyperthyroidism. The chain uses TRBV25-1 and TRBJ1-1; D may be TRBD1 (5 bases). Here the CDR3 reads CASRGPQWDTEAFF. CDR3 in DNA: TGTGCCAGCAGGGGGCCTCAATGGGACACTGAAGCTTTCTTT.